The rows below give T cell receptor beta chains drawn from one sample of a study of read filtering for tumor transcriptome and immune sequencing. TCRdb ran MiXCR on the reads and lists one entry per CDR3 protein. Counted here are 75,000 to 95,000 distinct CDR3 sequences, roughly 21% occurring once; the ten biggest clones make up roughly an eighth. Source material: a population of CD138-negative cells sorted from bone marrow. Every receptor here comes from a donor at least 40 years old with multiple myeloma. CDR3s include the opening cysteine and the closing phenylalanine or tryptophan. The D gene is left open where the match is weak. The size entry is marked missing in some rows and otherwise reads once, few, many or a size class.

size	V	J	D	CDR3	DNA
many	TRBV10-3	TRBJ2-2	TRBD1	CAISEDRGFSTGELFF	TGTGCCATCAGTGAAGACAGGGGGTTCAGCACCGGGGAGCTGTTTTTT
many	TRBV12-3/TRBV12-4	TRBJ1-5	TRBD1	CASSLTGQVSNQPQHF	TGTGCCAGCAGTTTAACGGGACAGGTCTCTAATCAGCCCCAGCATTTT
.	TRBV12-3/TRBV12-4	TRBJ1-1	TRBD1	CASKFSSRGAFF	TGTGCCAGTAAATTTTCTAGCAGGGGGGCTTTCTTT
many	TRBV6-2/TRBV6-3	TRBJ2-7	.	CASSYSSSYEQYF	TGTGCCAGCAGTTACAGCTCCTCCTACGAGCAGTACTTC
many	TRBV5-1	TRBJ2-5	.	CASSLGGRQETQYF	TGCGCCAGCAGCTTGGGCGGAAGGCAGGAGACCCAGTACTTC
few	TRBV6-1	TRBJ1-4	.	CASSRGNEKLFF	TGTGCCAGCAGTCGAGGGAATGAAAAACTGTTTTTT
many	TRBV21-1	TRBJ2-3	.	CASSKVGGTGEDTQYF	TGTGCCAGCAGCAAAGTGGGCGGGACAGGGGAAGATACGCAGTATTTT
many	TRBV15	TRBJ2-7	TRBD1	CATSRDLWVGQGYEQYF	TGTGCCACCAGCAGAGATCTGTGGGTCGGACAGGGCTACGAGCAGTACTTC
many	TRBV4-2	TRBJ2-3	.	CASSRTGGTGSTDTQYF	TGTGCCAGCAGCCGTACCGGTGGGACCGGAAGCACAGATACGCAGTATTTT
.	TRBV20-1	TRBJ1-5	TRBD1	CSAKSTGAGGNQPQHF	TGCAGTGCTAAGTCGACAGGGGCAGGAGGCAATCAGCCCCAGCATTTT
many	TRBV19	TRBJ2-2	.	CASSIRTGELFF	TGTGCCAGTAGTATAAGGACCGGGGAGCTGTTTTTT
many	TRBV5-1	TRBJ2-7	.	CASSGGGPYEQYF	TGCGCCAGCTCGGGTGGGGGCCCCTACGAGCAGTACTTC
.	TRBV6-4	TRBJ1-1	.	CASRQGLSTEAFF	TGTGCCAGCAGACAGGGCCTGAGCACTGAAGCTTTCTTT
many	TRBV14	TRBJ2-3	TRBD2	CASSQSGGARDTQYF	TGTGCCAGCAGCCAAAGCGGGGGGGCCAGAGATACGCAGTATTTT
.	TRBV6-5	TRBJ1-1	.	CTSSYSWCQGSEAFF	TGTACCAGCAGTTACTCCTGGTGCCAGGGTTCTGAAGCTTTCTTT
many	TRBV11-2	TRBJ2-2	.	CASSLPRTENTGELFF	TGTGCCAGCAGCTTGCCGCGGACCGAGAACACCGGGGAGCTGTTTTTT